The table lists the clone carrying this T cell receptor (beta chain) with many counts. Its antigen is not known. This sample was taken from a study of T cells in Graves' hyperthyroidism and ophthalmopathy. Whole-study results and caveats: Separation of ophthalmopathy from stable hyperthyroidism was achieved by a 13 V-J model. Blood samples included most of the expanded thyroid clonotypes exceeding 0.001.

The CDR3 has 12 residues. V gave up 6 bases and J gave up 6 bases; unmatched junction bases: 3. Looked up from germline, CDR1 is SNHLY and CDR2 is FYNNEI. From RNA transcripts, TCR beta CDR3 regions were amplified. Initially, a first-round RT-PCR of the TCR CDR3 employed the HTBI primer set. TCRdb recomputed calls from the multiplex PCR reads with MiXCR, one row per CDR3 protein. Of about 740,000 distinct CDR3 sequences listed, around 15% were seen once; the top ten hold about 9.4%. The PBMCs studied were ones that came from around 10 ml fresh peripheral blood. This TCR was recovered from a woman in her late teens or twenties with Graves' hyperthyroidism. The sequenced material came from blood. V gene TRBV2 combines with J gene TRBJ2-7; 9 positions match TRBD2. The CDR3 region has the DNA TGTGCCAGCAGAGCGGGAGGATTCGAGCAGTACTTC. Amino acid sequence: CASRAGGFEQYF.